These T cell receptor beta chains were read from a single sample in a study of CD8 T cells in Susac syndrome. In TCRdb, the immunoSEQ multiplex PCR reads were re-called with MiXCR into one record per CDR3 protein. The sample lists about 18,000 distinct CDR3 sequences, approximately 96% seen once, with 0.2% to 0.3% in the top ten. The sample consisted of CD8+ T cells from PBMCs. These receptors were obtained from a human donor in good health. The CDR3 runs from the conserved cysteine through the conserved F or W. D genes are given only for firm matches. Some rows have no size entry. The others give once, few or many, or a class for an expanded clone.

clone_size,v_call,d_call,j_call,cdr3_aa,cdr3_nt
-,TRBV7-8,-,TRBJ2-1,CASSPSGVRVNEQFF,TGTGCCAGCAGTCCCTCGGGAGTACGGGTTAATGAGCAGTTCTTC
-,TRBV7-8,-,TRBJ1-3,CASSPDPSGNTIYF,TGTGCCAGCAGCCCGGACCCCTCTGGAAACACCATATATTTT
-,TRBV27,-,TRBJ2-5,CASSPLDGTQYF,TGTGCCAGCAGTCCCCTGGACGGGACCCAGTACTTC
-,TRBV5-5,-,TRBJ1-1,CASTWGGNTEAFF,TGTGCCAGCACCTGGGGCGGGAACACTGAAGCTTTCTTT
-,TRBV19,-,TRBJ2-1,CASSSGYNEQFF,TGTGCCAGTAGTTCCGGTTACAATGAGCAGTTCTTC
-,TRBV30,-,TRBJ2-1,CAWGFEASSYNEQFF,TGTGCCTGGGGTTTCGAGGCGAGCTCCTACAATGAGCAGTTCTTC
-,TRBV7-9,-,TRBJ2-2,CASSLVRGSTGELFF,TGTGCCAGCAGCTTAGTCAGAGGGTCCACCGGGGAGCTGTTTTTT
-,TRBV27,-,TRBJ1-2,CASSLLGFSAYGYTF,TGTGCCAGCAGTTTATTGGGGTTTTCCGCCTATGGCTACACCTTC
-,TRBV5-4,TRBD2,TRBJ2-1,CASSLAVSGGFEQFF,TGTGCCAGCAGCTTGGCGGTTAGCGGGGGGTTCGAGCAGTTCTTC
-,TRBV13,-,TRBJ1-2,CASSAAPDTNYGYTF,TGTGCCAGCAGCGCTGCCCCGGACACTAACTATGGCTACACCTTC
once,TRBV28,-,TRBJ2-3,CASSLDSTDTQYF,TGTGCCAGCAGCCTTGACAGCACAGATACGCAGTATTTT
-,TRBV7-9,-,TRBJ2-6,CASSLVLGAGANVLTF,TGTGCCAGCAGCTTAGTTCTGGGGGCTGGGGCCAACGTCCTGACTTTC
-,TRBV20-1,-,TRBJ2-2,CSATNYRDGELFF,TGCAGTGCTACTAACTACAGGGACGGGGAGCTGTTTTTT
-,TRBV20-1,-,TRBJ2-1,CSARGVATFNEQFF,TGCAGTGCTAGAGGGGTGGCTACCTTCAATGAGCAGTTCTTC
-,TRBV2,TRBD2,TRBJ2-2,CASSEPGLAGEGNTGELFF,TGTGCCAGCAGTGAACCCGGACTAGCGGGAGAGGGGAACACCGGGGAGCTGTTTTTT
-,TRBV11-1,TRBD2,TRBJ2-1,CASSLGLWIKTSGRKNEQFF,TGTGCCAGCAGCTTAGGTCTGTGGATTAAGACTAGCGGGAGAAAGAATGAGCAGTTCTTC
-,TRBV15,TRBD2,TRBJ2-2,CATSRDPPLAGNTGELFF,TGTGCCACCAGCAGAGATCCCCCGCTAGCGGGAAACACCGGGGAGCTGTTTTTT
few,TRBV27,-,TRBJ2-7,CASSLTGIEIIYEQYF,TGTGCCAGCAGTTTAACAGGGATCGAAATAATCTACGAGCAGTACTTC
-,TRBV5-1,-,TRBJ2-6,CASSLAPIDRDFRSSGANVLTF,TGCGCCAGCAGCTTGGCCCCCATCGACAGGGACTTTAGAAGCTCTGGGGCCAACGTCCTGACTTTC
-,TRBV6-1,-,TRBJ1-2,CASRTAYGYTF,TGTGCCAGCAGGACAGCGTACGGCTACACCTTC
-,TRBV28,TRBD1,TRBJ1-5,CASDPDRVGDQPQHF,TGTGCCAGCGACCCAGACAGGGTGGGGGATCAGCCCCAGCATTTT
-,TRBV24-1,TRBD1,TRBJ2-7,CATSEAGGSYEQYF,TGTGCCACCAGTGAGGCAGGGGGCTCCTACGAGCAGTACTTC
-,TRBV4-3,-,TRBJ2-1,CASSQNVGDLRNEQFF,TGCGCCAGCAGCCAAAACGTGGGGGACTTGCGCAATGAGCAGTTCTTC
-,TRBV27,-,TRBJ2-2,CASSLPNTGELFF,TGTGCCAGCAGTTTACCCAACACCGGGGAGCTGTTTTTT
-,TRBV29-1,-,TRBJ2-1,CSVEGRHYEQFF,TGCAGCGTTGAAGGACGACACTATGAGCAGTTCTTC
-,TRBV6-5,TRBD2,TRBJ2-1,CASSSETSGSNEQFF,TGTGCCAGCAGTTCCGAAACTAGCGGGAGTAATGAGCAGTTCTTC
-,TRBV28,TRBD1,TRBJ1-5,CASSYHWDRRNSNQPQHF,TGTGCCAGCAGTTATCATTGGGACAGGCGGAATAGCAATCAGCCCCAGCATTTT
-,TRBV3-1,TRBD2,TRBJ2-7,CASSQTSGAKTYEQYF,TGTGCCAGCAGCCAAACTAGCGGGGCGAAAACCTACGAGCAGTACTTC
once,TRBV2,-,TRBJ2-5,CASTEWGETQYF,TGTGCCAGTACTGAATGGGGAGAGACCCAGTACTTC
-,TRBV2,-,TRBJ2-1,CASRLITVYNEQFF,TGTGCCAGCAGATTGATAACAGTTTACAATGAGCAGTTCTTC
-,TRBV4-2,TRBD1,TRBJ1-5,CASSAQTGIDQPQHF,TGTGCCAGCAGCGCCCAGACAGGGATCGATCAGCCCCAGCATTTT
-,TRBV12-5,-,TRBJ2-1,CASGLGGQEQFF,TGTGCTAGTGGTTTGGGCGGACAAGAGCAGTTCTTC
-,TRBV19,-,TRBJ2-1,CASTGSAYNEQFF,TGTGCCAGTACTGGTTCCGCCTACAATGAGCAGTTCTTC
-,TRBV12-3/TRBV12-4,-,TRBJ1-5,CASTWDSPLFSNQPQHF,TGTGCCAGCACCTGGGACTCACCTCTATTTAGCAATCAGCCCCAGCATTTT
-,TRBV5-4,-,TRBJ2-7,CASSFGGRGEQYF,TGTGCCAGCAGCTTCGGCGGTCGGGGCGAGCAGTACTTC
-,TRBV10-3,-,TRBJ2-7,CAIMAGNYEQYF,TGTGCCATCATGGCAGGAAACTACGAGCAGTACTTC
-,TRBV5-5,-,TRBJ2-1,CASSLVRIPRDEQFF,TGTGCCAGCAGCTTGGTCCGAATCCCGAGGGATGAGCAGTTCTTC
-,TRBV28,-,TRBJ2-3,CASSYGAGTDTQYF,TGTGCCAGCAGTTACGGGGCTGGCACAGATACGCAGTATTTT
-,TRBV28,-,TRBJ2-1,CASRLHGVNYNEQFF,TGTGCCAGCAGGCTACATGGTGTTAACTACAATGAGCAGTTCTTC
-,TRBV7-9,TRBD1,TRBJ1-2,CASSSPPSDRGLGYTF,TGTGCCAGCAGCTCCCCGCCCTCGGACAGGGGGCTAGGCTACACCTTC
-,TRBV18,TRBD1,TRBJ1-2,CASSPPDRGIGYTF,TGTGCCAGCTCTCCACCCGACAGGGGCATCGGCTACACCTTC
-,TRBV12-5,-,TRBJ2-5,CASGRGRETQYF,TGTGCTAGTGGGAGGGGCCGGGAGACCCAGTACTTC
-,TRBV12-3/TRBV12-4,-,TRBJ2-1,CASSLVHNEQFF,TGTGCCAGCAGTTTAGTCCACAATGAGCAGTTCTTC
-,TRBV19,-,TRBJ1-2,CASRIQGVGYTF,TGTGCCAGTAGAATACAGGGTGTCGGCTACACCTTC
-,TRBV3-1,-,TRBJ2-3,CASSPSLAWGTDTQYF,TGTGCCAGCAGCCCAAGCCTAGCATGGGGCACAGATACGCAGTATTTT
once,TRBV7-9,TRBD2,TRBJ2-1,CASSLSKQKTSGNLNEQFF,TGTGCCAGCAGCTTATCGAAACAGAAGACTAGCGGGAACCTCAATGAGCAGTTCTTC
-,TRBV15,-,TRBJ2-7,CATSRGSVGRIEQYF,TGTGCCACCAGCAGAGGCTCTGTAGGGAGGATCGAGCAGTACTTC
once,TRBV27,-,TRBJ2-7,CASRRGPYEQYF,TGTGCCAGCAGGCGGGGACCCTACGAGCAGTACTTC
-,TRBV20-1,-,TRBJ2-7,CSARDYEYEQYF,TGCAGTGCTAGAGATTACGAGTACGAGCAGTACTTC
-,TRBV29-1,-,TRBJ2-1,CSVEDFLEGSNEQFF,TGCAGCGTTGAAGATTTTCTTGAGGGAAGCAATGAGCAGTTCTTC
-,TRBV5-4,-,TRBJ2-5,CASSYSGGQETQYF,TGTGCCAGCAGCTATAGCGGCGGCCAAGAGACCCAGTACTTC
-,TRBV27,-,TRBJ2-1,CASSLFPYNEQFF,TGTGCCAGCAGTTTATTCCCCTACAATGAGCAGTTCTTC
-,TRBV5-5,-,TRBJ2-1,CASSPLGGAGYNEQFF,TGTGCCAGCAGCCCTCTGGGGGGAGCGGGCTACAATGAGCAGTTCTTC
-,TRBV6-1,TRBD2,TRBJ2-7,CASSEVGLGYEQYF,TGTGCCAGCAGTGAAGTGGGACTAGGCTACGAGCAGTACTTC
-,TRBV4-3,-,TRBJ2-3,CASHSQVQFADTQYF,TGCGCCAGCCATTCCCAGGTCCAGTTTGCAGATACGCAGTATTTT